This entry lists 23 T cell receptor beta chains sequenced from one sample in a study of blood T cells in healthy people across ages. With a J-beta primer mix and a sample-barcoded 5' primer, a second PCR ran 7 to 11 cycles. TCRdb re-called the 5' RACE reads with MiXCR, one entry per CDR3 protein. Among hundreds of thousands of distinct CDR3 sequences listed, approximately 53% were seen once. The sample taken for sequencing was blood. The source of these receptors is a man aged 35 to 55 in good health.

This clonotype was seen once. The rearrangement joins TRBV3-1 to TRBJ1-2, with D maybe TRBD1 (5 bases). The germline V and J ends were trimmed by 1 base and 7 bases, with 19 bases remaining between them. CDR3 length equals 16 residues. CDR1 is LGHDT and CDR2 is YNNKEL in the germline V gene (reference sequence). CDR3 in amino acids: CASSQGVGWVRGGYTF. CDR3 DNA sequence: TGTGCCAGCAGCCAAGGCGTTGGGTGGGTGAGGGGTGGCTACACCTTC. The variable domain in full, completed from reference TRBV3-1 and TRBJ1-2, reads DTAVSQTPKYLVTQMGNDKSIKCEQNLGHDTMYWYKQDSKKFLKIMFSYNNKELIINETVPNRFSPKSPDKAHLNLHINSLELGDSAVYFCASSQGVGWVRGGYTFGSGTRLTVV.

This clonotype has only a few counts. V usage is TRBV27 and J usage is TRBJ2-7; TRBD2 matches 8 bases. Germline V lookup: CDR1 MNHEY, CDR2 SMNVEV (reference sequence). The CDR3 covers 14 residues. V lost 6 bases to trimming and J lost 3 bases; unmatched junction nucleotides: 7. The CDR3 DNA reads as TGTGCCAGCAGGATGTTAGCGGGGAGCTACGAGCAGTACTTC. Encoded protein: CASRMLAGSYEQYF.

The chain uses TRBV9 and TRBJ2-4, with 11 nucleotides matching TRBD1. Judging by the DNA end, TRBJ2-7 fits better; the J call may be wrong. This CDR3 has 15 residues. Germline V gene lookup returns CDR1 SGDLS and CDR2 YYNGEE. The CDR3 nucleotides are TGTGCCAGCAGCGTCGAGGACAGGGGGCCGTACGAGCAGTACTTC. It encodes CASSVEDRGPYEQYF.

This clonotype has at least ten counts. The chain joins TRBV28 to TRBJ1-6, with a tentative D call TRBD1 (5 bases). The CDR3 extends over 14 amino acids. Germline V gene lookup returns CDR1 MDHEN and CDR2 SYDVKM. The V end lost 9 bases, the J end lost 10 bases, and 19 bases lay between the germline ends. The chain's CDR3 is CASTQGGQGSPLHF. Here the CDR3 DNA reads TGTGCCAGTACTCAGGGTGGCCAAGGGTCACCCCTCCACTTT. The complete variable domain, with remaining parts taken from reference TRBV28 and TRBJ1-6, reads DVKVTQSSRYLVKRTGEKVFLECVQDMDHENMFWYRQDPGLGLRLIYFSYDVKMKEKGDIPEGYSVSREKKERFSLILESASTNQTSMYLCASTQGGQGSPLHFGNGTRLTVT.

CDR3 nucleotides: TGTGCCACCAGCAGAGGTCCCGAAAAACTGTTTTTT. Amino acid sequence: CATSRGPEKLFF. The V gene is TRBV15, the J gene TRBJ1-4; D is ambiguous. Looked up from germline, CDR1 is LNHNV and CDR2 is YYDKDF (reference sequence). The CDR3 loop spans 12 amino acids. Trimming cost V 1 base and J 8 bases, with 5 bases left between them.

The V call is TRBV11-2, the J call TRBJ1-1; D may be TRBD1 (5 bases). Germline CDR1 is SGHAT and CDR2 is FQNNGV. Trimming removed 3 bases at V and 5 bases at J, with 16 bases between. This CDR3 contains 15 residues. The CDR3 DNA follows: TGTGCCAGCAGCTTTTATACAGGTCTCAGGACTGAAGCTTTCTTT. Protein: CASSFYTGLRTEAFF.

The chain carries TRBV20-1 and TRBJ2-1; 7 bases align to TRBD1. The length of the CDR3 is 14 residues. With V trimmed by 6 bases and J by 2 bases, 7 bases remained unmatched. Germline V gene lookup returns CDR1 DFQATT and CDR2 SNEGSKA (reference sequence). The CDR3 sequence is CSASPGGTYNEQFF. The CDR3 region has the DNA TGCAGTGCGAGTCCAGGGGGTACCTACAATGAGCAGTTCTTC.

This chain links TRBV10-3 with TRBJ2-7; 8 bases agree with TRBD1. The DNA end is more similar to TRBJ2-5, so the J call may be wrong. The germline V gene has CDR1 ENHRY and CDR2 SYGVKD. The CDR3 has 16 amino acids. Here the CDR3 reads CAISQGASRFRETQYF. The CDR3 coding sequence is TGTGCCATCAGTCAGGGGGCGTCTAGGTTTCGCGAGACCCAGTACTTC.

The chain employs TRBV10-3 and TRBJ2-3, with D possibly called TRBD1 or TRBD2 (6 bases each). The germline V gene has CDR1 ENHRY and CDR2 SYGVKD. Trimming left V 7 bases short and J 0 bases short, with 29 bases between. CDR3 length equals 20 residues. Here the CDR3 DNA reads TGTGCCATCATGAACCCCCCCGTTCTAGGGGGGCCCTCTAGCACAGATACGCAGTATTTT. It yields the protein CAIMNPPVLGGPSSTDTQYF.

This clonotype was counted only a few times. CDR3 sequence (DNA): TGCAGTGCGCCGACTAGCGGTATTCGGGATACGCAGTATTTT. As protein: CSAPTSGIRDTQYF. The chain links TRBV20-1 to TRBJ2-3; the match to TRBD2 covers 9 bases. This CDR3 has 14 residues. V was clipped by 6 bases and J by 6 bases; unmatched bases: 10. Germline-derived CDR1 and CDR2 are DFQATT and SNEGSKA (reference sequence).

J is TRBJ1-2 and V is TRBV28, with D unclear. Germline loops: CDR1 MDHEN, CDR2 SYDVKM. The CDR3 runs 12 residues. Trimming took 7 bases from V and 8 from J, leaving 14 bases between them. CDR3 nucleotides: TGTGCCAGCAATACCATCATGGCGGGCTACACCTTC. As protein: CASNTIMAGYTF.

J is TRBJ1-3 and V is TRBV28, with 7 positions matching TRBD1. The CDR3 extends over 14 amino acids. Trimming cost V 6 bases and J 1 base; bases outside gene matches: 3. Germline-derived CDR1 and CDR2 are MDHEN and SYDVKM. Here the CDR3 reads CASRAGGSGNTIYF. For the CDR3, the DNA is TGTGCCAGCAGGGCAGGGGGTTCTGGAAACACCATATATTTT.

The chain recombines TRBV6-5 with TRBJ2-5; D may match TRBD1 or TRBD2 (5 bases each). Germline values: CDR1 MNHEY, CDR2 SVGAGI. The CDR3 sequence is 15 residues long. V lost 7 bases and J lost 5, with 20 bases in between. This CDR3 reads CASIALEGSDETQYF. In nucleotides, the CDR3 is TGTGCCAGCATTGCACTAGAGGGGTCGGACGAGACCCAGTACTTC.

Only a few counts were recorded for this clonotype. J is TRBJ2-5 and V is TRBV27; D gene uncertain. V lost 1 base to trimming and J lost 0 bases, with 6 bases between them. Per germline, CDR1 MNHEY and CDR2 SMNVEV (reference sequence). CDR3 length: 14 amino acids. CDR3 protein: CASSLFGYQETQYF. In DNA form, the CDR3 reads TGTGCCAGCAGTTTATTCGGGTACCAAGAGACCCAGTACTTC.

The chain links TRBV29-1 to TRBJ2-7; 8 nucleotides match TRBD1. CDR3 size: 13 residues. From germline, CDR1 is SQVTM and CDR2 ANQGSEA. Trimming took 1 base from V and 6 from J; bases not matched to a gene: 5. The CDR3 reads CSVEGQGAFEQYF. In DNA form, the CDR3 reads TGCAGCGTTGAAGGGCAGGGGGCGTTCGAGCAGTACTTC.

This clonotype was recorded once. The V and J genes are TRBV4-2 and TRBJ1-5, with TRBD1 matching over 7 bases. Germline CDR1 is LGHNA and CDR2 is YNFKEQ. The CDR3 runs 16 residues. V lost 0 bases, J lost 3 bases, and 5 bases stayed unmatched. The CDR3 spells CASSQDQGVFNQPQHF. Written as DNA, the CDR3 is TGTGCCAGCAGCCAAGATCAGGGGGTCTTCAATCAGCCCCAGCATTTT.

The chain uses TRBV4-1 and TRBJ1-2; D not certain. V lost 2 bases and J 6 bases, leaving 13 bases between the germline ends. This CDR3 comprises 14 residues. Germline V gene data show CDR1 as MGHRA and CDR2 as YSYEKL. The CDR3 nucleotides read TGCGCCAGCAGCCAACCCCTGGCGCAGGATGGCTACACCTTC. Its protein is CASSQPLAQDGYTF.

This clonotype was found a few times. The chain couples TRBV7-9 to TRBJ2-7; D is possibly TRBD2 (5 bases). The germline CDR1 and CDR2 sequences are SEHNR and FQNEAQ (reference sequence). The germline V and J ends were trimmed by 5 bases and 5 bases, with 13 bases remaining between them. The CDR3 consists of 13 residues. CDR3 coding DNA: TGTGCCAGCAGCCCGGGTGGGAGAAACGAGCAGTACTTC. Its translation is CASSPGGRNEQYF.

The rearrangement links TRBV7-2 to TRBJ2-3; 14 nucleotides match TRBD2. Germline CDR1 and CDR2: SGHTA and FQGNSA. The V segment lost 6 bases and the J segment 0 bases; nucleotides outside the gene matches: 2. The CDR3 sequence is 16 residues long. CDR3 nucleotides: TGTGCCAGCAGTCGGACTAGCGGGGGGAGCACAGATACGCAGTATTTT. Encoded protein: CASSRTSGGSTDTQYF. The full variable domain, completed using reference TRBV7-2 and TRBJ2-3, is GAGVSQSPSNKVTEKGKDVELRCDPISGHTALYWYRQSLGQGLEFLIYFQGNSAPDKSGLPSDRFSAERTGGSVSTLTIQRTQQEDSAVYLCASSRTSGGSTDTQYFGPGTRLTVL.

This chain connects TRBV11-3 to TRBJ2-3; 13 nucleotides line up with TRBD2. V gave up 5 bases and J gave up 4 bases; unmatched junction bases: 9. The CDR3 extends over 17 amino acids. The germline CDR1 and CDR2 sequences are SGHNT and YENEEA. CDR3 in amino acids: CASSPRTSGSASDTQYF. CDR3 nucleotide sequence: TGTGCCAGCAGCCCTCGGACTAGCGGGAGCGCCTCAGATACGCAGTATTTT.

V gene TRBV25-1 combines with J gene TRBJ2-7; TRBD2 is a possible D gene (5 bases). The CDR3 totals 17 residues. Trimming cost V 3 bases and J 5 bases, with 23 bases left between them. CDR1 and CDR2 (germline): MGHDK, SYGVNS. The CDR3 nucleotides are TGTGCCAGCAGTGACCACGGGGTGGGAGATCTTGTGAACGAGCAGTACTTC. Its protein is CASSDHGVGDLVNEQYF.

The CDR3 sequence is CATSPGLAGEQYF. The CDR3 region has the DNA TGTGCCACCAGCCCGGGACTAGCGGGCGAGCAGTACTTC. The chain combines TRBV24-1 with TRBJ2-7, with 12 bases fitting TRBD2. Per the germline V gene, CDR1 is KGHDR and CDR2 is SFDVKD. The CDR3 runs 13 residues. Unmatched junction bases numbered 3, after V lost 7 bases and J lost 6 bases.

V gene TRBV12-3 or TRBV12-4 combines with J gene TRBJ2-6; 10 nucleotides align to TRBD2. Unmatched junction bases numbered 2, after V lost 3 bases and J lost 0 bases. The CDR3 contains 17 residues. The CDR3 region is CASSLGLALSGANVLTF. CDR3 coding DNA: TGTGCCAGCAGTTTGGGACTAGCGCTCTCTGGGGCCAACGTCCTGACTTTC.